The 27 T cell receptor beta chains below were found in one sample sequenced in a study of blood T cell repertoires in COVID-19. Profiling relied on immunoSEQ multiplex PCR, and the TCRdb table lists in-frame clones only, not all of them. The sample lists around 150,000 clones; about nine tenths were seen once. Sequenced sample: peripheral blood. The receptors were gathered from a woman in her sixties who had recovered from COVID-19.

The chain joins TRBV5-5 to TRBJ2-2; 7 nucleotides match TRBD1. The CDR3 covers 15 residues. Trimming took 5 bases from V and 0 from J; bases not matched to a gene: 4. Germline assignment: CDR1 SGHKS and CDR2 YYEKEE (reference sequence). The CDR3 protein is CASSRGQANTGELFF. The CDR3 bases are TGTGCCAGCAGTCGAGGACAGGCGAACACCGGGGAGCTGTTTTTT.

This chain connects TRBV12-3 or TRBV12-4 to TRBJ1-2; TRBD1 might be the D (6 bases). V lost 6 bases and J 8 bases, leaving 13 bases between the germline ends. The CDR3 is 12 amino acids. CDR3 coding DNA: TGTGCCAGCAGCCCAACAGGGATAGGCTACACCTTC. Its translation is CASSPTGIGYTF.

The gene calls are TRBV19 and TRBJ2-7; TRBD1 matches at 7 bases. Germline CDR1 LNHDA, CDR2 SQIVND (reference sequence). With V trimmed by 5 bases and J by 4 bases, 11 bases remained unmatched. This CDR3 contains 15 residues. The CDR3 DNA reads TGTGCCAGTAGTCGAGGTTCAGGGGGAAATTACGAGCAGTACTTC. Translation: CASSRGSGGNYEQYF.

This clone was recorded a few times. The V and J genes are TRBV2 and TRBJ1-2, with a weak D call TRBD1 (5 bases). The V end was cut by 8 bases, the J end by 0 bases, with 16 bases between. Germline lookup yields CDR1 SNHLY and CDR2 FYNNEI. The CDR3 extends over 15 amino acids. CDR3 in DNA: TGTGCCAGCGGACAATCAGGGAACTCTAACTATGGCTACACCTTC. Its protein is CASGQSGNSNYGYTF. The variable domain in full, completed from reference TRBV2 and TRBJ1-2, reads EPEVTQTPSHQVTQMGQEVILRCVPISNHLYFYWYRQILGQKVEFLVSFYNNEISEKSEIFDDQFSVERPDGSNFTLKIRSTKLEDSAMYFCASGQSGNSNYGYTFGSGTRLTVV.

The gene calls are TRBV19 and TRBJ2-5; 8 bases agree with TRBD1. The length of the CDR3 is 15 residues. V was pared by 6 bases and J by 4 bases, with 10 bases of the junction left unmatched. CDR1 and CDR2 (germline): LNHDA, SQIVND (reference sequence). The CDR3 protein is CASSKLGQGGETQYF. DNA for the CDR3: TGTGCCAGTAGCAAACTTGGACAGGGTGGAGAGACCCAGTACTTC.

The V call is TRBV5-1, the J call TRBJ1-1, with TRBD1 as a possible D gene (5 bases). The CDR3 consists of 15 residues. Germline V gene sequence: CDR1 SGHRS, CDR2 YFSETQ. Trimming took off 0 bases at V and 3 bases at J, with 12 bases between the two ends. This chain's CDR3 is CASSLVGGRDTEAFF. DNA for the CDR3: TGCGCCAGCAGCTTGGTTGGGGGGAGGGACACTGAAGCTTTCTTT.

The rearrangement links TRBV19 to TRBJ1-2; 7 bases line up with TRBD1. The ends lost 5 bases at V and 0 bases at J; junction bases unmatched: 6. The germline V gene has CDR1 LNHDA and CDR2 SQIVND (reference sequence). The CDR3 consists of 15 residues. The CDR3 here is CASSFGQAANYGYTF. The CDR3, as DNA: TGTGCCAGTAGTTTTGGACAGGCGGCTAACTATGGCTACACCTTC.

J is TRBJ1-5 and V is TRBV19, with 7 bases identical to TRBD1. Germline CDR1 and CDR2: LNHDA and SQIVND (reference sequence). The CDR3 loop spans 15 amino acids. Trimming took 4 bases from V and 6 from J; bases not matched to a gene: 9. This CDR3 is CASSTGTVRSQPQHF. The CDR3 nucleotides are TGTGCCAGTAGTACCGGGACAGTGCGTAGTCAGCCCCAGCATTTT.

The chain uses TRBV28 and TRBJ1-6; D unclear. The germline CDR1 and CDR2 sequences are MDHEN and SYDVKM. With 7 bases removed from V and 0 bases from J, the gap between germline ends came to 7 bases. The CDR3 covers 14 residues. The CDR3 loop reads CASMVSSYNSPLHF. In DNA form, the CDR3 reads TGTGCCAGCATGGTCAGCTCCTATAATTCACCCCTCCACTTT.

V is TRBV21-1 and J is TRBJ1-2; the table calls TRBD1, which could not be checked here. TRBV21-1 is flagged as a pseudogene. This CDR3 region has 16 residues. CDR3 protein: CASSKGPRTALFGYTF. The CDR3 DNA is TGTGCCAGCAGCAAAGGACCGAGGACAGCGCTATTTGGCTACACCTTC.

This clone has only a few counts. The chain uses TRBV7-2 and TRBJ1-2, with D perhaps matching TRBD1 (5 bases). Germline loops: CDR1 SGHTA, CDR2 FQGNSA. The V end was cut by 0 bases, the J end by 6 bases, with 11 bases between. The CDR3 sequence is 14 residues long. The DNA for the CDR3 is TGTGCCAGCAGCTTAGCAGGAACAGGACATGGCTACACCTTC. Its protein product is CASSLAGTGHGYTF.

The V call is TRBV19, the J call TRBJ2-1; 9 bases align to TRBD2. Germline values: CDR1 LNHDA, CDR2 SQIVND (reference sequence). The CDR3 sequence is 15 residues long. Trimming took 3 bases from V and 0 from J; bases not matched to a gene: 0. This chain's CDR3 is CASSISGSSYNEQFF. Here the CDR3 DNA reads TGTGCCAGTAGTATTAGCGGGAGCTCCTACAATGAGCAGTTCTTC.

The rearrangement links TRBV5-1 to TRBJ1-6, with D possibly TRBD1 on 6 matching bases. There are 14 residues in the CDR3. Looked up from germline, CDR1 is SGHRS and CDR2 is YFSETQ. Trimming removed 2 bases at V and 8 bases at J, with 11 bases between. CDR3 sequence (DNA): TGCGCCAGCAGCTTCGGGGACAATGATTCACCCCTCCACTTT. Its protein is CASSFGDNDSPLHF.

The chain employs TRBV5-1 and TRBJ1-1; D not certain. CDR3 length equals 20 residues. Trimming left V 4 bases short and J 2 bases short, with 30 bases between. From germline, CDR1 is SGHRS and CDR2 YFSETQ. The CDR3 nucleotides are TGCGCCAGCAGCCTCGCGAGCTCAGCGTCCATGAGGGTTGACAACACTGAAGCTTTCTTT. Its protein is CASSLASSASMRVDNTEAFF. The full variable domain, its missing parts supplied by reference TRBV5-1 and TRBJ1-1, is KAGVTQTPRYLIKTRGQQVTLSCSPISGHRSVSWYQQTPGQGLQFLFEYFSETQRNKGNFPGRFSGRQFSNSRSEMNVSTLELGDSALYLCASSLASSASMRVDNTEAFFGQGTRLTVV.

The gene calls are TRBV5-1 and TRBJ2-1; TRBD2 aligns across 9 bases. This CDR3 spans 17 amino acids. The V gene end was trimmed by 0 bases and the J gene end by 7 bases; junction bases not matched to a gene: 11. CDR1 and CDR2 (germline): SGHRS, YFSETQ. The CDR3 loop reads CASSLGIGGGAENEQFF. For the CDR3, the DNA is TGCGCCAGCAGCTTGGGGATTGGCGGGGGGGCCGAGAATGAGCAGTTCTTC.

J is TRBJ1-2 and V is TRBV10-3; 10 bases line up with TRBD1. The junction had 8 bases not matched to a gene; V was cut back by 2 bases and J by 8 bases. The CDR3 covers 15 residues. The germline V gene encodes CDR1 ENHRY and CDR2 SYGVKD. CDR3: CAISEPGWTGGGYTF. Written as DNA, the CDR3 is TGTGCCATCAGTGAGCCTGGATGGACAGGGGGGGGCTACACCTTC.

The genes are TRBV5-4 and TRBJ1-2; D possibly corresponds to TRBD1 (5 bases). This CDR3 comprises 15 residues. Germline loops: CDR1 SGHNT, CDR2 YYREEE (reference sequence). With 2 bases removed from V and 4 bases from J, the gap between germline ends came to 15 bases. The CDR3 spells CASSLDPATAYGYTF. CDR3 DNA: TGTGCCAGCAGCTTAGACCCGGCGACAGCCTATGGCTACACCTTC.

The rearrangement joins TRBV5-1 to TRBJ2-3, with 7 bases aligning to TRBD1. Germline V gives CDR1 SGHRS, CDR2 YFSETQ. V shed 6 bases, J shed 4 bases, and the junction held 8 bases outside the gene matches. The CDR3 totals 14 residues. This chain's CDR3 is CASTRQGEPDTQYF. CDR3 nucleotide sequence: TGCGCCAGCACCCGACAGGGAGAACCAGATACGCAGTATTTT.

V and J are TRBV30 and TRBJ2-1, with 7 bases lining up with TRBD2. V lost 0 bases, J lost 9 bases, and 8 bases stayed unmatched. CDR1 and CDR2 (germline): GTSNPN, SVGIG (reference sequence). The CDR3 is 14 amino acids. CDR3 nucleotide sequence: TGTGCCTGGAGTGTACTGAGCGGGGACTCTGAGCAGTTCTTC. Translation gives CAWSVLSGDSEQFF. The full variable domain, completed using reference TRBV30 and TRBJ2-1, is SQTIHQWPATLVQPVGSPLSLECTVEGTSNPNLYWYRQAAGRGLQLLFYSVGIGQISSEVPQNLSASRPQDRQFILSSKKLLLSDSGFYLCAWSVLSGDSEQFFGPGTRLTVL.

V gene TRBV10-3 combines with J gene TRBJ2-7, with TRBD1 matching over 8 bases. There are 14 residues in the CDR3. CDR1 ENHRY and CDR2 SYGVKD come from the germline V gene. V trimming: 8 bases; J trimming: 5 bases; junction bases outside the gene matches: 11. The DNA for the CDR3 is TGTGCCATCTCCGGACAGGGTCATTCCAACGAGCAGTACTTC. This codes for CAISGQGHSNEQYF.

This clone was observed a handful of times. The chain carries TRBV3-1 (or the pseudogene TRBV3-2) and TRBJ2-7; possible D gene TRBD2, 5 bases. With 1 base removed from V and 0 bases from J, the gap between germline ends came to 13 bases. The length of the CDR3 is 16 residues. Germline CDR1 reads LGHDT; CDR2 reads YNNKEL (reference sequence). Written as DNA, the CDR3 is TGTGCCAGCAGCCAAGGGATCGGGGTCCGCTCCTACGAGCAGTACTTC. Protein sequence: CASSQGIGVRSYEQYF.

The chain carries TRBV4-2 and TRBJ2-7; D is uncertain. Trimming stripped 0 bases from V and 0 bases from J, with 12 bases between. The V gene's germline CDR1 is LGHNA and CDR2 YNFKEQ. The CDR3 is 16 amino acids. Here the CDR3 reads CASSQDGSAYSYEQYF. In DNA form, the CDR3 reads TGTGCCAGCAGCCAAGATGGATCAGCGTACTCCTACGAGCAGTACTTC.

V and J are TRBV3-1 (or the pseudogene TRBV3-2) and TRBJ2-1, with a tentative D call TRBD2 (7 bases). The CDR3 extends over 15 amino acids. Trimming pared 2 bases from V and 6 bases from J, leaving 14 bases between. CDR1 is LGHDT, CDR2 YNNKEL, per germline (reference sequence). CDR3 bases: TGTGCCAGCAGCCAACCTGGACTAGGGGGCAATGAGCAGTTCTTC. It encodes CASSQPGLGGNEQFF.

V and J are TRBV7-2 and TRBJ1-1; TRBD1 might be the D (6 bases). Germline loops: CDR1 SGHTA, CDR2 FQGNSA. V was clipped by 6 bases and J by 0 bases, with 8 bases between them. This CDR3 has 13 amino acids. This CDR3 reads CASRTGLNTEAFF. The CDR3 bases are TGTGCCAGCAGAACAGGGCTGAACACTGAAGCTTTCTTT.

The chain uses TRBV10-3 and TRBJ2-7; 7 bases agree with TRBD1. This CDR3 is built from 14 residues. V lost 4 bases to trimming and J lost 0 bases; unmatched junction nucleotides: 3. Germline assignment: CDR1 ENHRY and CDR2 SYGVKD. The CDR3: CAISVRDSSYEQYF. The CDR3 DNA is TGTGCCATCAGTGTTCGGGACAGCTCCTACGAGCAGTACTTC.

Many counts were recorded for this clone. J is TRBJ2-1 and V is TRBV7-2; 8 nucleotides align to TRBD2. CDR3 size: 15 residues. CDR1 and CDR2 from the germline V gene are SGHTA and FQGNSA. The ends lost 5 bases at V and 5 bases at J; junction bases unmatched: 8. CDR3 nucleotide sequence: TGTGCCAGCAGCCTCTCTGCGGGGGGTCACAATGAGCAGTTCTTC. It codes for CASSLSAGGHNEQFF. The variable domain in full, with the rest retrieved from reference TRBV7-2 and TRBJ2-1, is GAGVSQSPSNKVTEKGKDVELRCDPISGHTALYWYRQSLGQGLEFLIYFQGNSAPDKSGLPSDRFSAERTGGSVSTLTIQRTQQEDSAVYLCASSLSAGGHNEQFFGPGTRLTVL.

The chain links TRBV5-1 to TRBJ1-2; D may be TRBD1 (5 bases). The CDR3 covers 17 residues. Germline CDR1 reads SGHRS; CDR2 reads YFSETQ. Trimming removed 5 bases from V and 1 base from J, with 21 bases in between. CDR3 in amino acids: CASSPAGPGGLNYGYTF. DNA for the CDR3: TGCGCCAGCAGTCCAGCGGGGCCCGGAGGCCTTAACTATGGCTACACCTTC.